The source of this T cell receptor beta chain is a study of CD8 T cells in ankylosing spondylitis. General observations from the study: A number of the motif variants had already been described in reactive arthritis synovial fluid and blood. Seemingly characteristic of ankylosing spondylitis blood was a TCR beta motif consisting of roughly 8 highly homologous variants.

This clonotype was recorded a few times. Its antigen is unknown. 5'-RACE, quantitative and with molecular barcodes, yielded the TCR beta libraries. Via MiXCR, TCRdb re-called the 5' RACE reads, giving one row per CDR3 protein. This sample has about 33,000 distinct CDR3 sequences; approximately 15% occur once, and the top ten carry 36%. This CDR3 is 13 amino acids long. Germline V lookup: CDR1 SEHNR, CDR2 FQNEAQ (reference sequence). Trimming took 5 bases from V and 4 from J, leaving 8 bases between them. The rearrangement links TRBV7-9 to TRBJ2-2, with D uncertain. This sequence was found in a male donor with ankylosing spondylitis or in good health (not recorded which). Sequenced sample: blood. The chain's CDR3 is CASSLPVTGELFF. The CDR3 coding sequence is TGTGCCAGCAGCCTGCCGGTCACCGGGGAGCTGTTTTTT.